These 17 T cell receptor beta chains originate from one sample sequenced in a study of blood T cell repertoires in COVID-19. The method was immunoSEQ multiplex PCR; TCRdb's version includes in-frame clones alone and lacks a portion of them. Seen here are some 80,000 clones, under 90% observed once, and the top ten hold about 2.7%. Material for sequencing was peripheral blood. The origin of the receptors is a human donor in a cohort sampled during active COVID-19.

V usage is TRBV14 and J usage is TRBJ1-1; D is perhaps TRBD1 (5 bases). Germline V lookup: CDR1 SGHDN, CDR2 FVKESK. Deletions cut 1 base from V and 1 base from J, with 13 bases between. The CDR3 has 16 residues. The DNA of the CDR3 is TGTGCCAGCAGCCAAGCGGCAGGGCGCCGGAACACTGAAGCTTTCTTT. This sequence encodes CASSQAAGRRNTEAFF.

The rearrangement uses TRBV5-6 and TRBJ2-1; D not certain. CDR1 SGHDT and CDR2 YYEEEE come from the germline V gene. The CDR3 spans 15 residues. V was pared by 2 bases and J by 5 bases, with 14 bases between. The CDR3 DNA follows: TGTGCCAGCAGCTTTGAGGAGAGCGCCGACAATGAGCAGTTCTTC. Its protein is CASSFEESADNEQFF. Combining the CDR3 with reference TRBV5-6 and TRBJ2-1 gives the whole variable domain DAGVTQSPTHLIKTRGQQVTLRCSPKSGHDTVSWYQQALGQGPQFIFQYYEEEERQRGNFPDRFSGHQFPNYSSELNVNALLLGDSALYLCASSFEESADNEQFFGPGTRLTVL.

CDR3 loop: CASSPPTSTNTQYF. The DNA of the CDR3 is TGTGCCAGCTCACCACCAACTAGCACGAATACGCAGTATTTT. This sequence joins TRBV18 and TRBJ2-3; maybe TRBD2 (6 bases). CDR1 and CDR2 (germline): KGHSH, LQKENI. Trimming shortened V by 0 bases and J by 7 bases, and 11 bases separated the two germline ends. CDR3 length: 14 residues.

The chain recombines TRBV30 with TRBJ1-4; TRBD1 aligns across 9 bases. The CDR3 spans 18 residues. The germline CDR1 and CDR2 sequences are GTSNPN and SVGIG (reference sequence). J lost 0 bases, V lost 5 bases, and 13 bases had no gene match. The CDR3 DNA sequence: TGTGCCTGGGCAACCGGGACAGGGTCTACAGCAACTAATGAAAAACTGTTTTTT. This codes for CAWATGTGSTATNEKLFF.

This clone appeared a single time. The CDR3 here is CASSQATGRNSGANVLTF. DNA of the CDR3: TGTGCCAGCAGCCAAGCTACCGGGAGAAACTCTGGGGCCAACGTCCTGACTTTC. The chain links TRBV4-2 to TRBJ2-6; a weak D match, TRBD2 (6 bases). V was cut by 1 base and J by 0 bases, with 13 bases left in between. The CDR3 spans 18 residues. Looked up from germline, CDR1 is LGHNA and CDR2 is YNFKEQ.

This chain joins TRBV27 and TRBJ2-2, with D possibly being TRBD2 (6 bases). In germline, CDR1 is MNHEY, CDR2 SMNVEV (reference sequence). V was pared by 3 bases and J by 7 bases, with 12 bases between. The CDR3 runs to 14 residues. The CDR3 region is CASSFRGMGGELFF. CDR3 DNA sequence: TGTGCCAGCAGTTTTCGGGGGATGGGCGGGGAGCTGTTTTTT.

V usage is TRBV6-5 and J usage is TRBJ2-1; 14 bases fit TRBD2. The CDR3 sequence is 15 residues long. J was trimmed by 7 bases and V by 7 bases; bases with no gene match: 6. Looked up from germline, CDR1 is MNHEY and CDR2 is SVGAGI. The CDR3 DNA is TGTGCCAGCAATACCGGGACTAGCGGGAGAAATGAGCAGTTCTTC. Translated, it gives CASNTGTSGRNEQFF.

CDR3 amino acids: CASRPAGTEAFF. CDR3 coding DNA: TGTGCCAGCCGACCCGCCGGGACTGAAGCTTTCTTT. The genes are TRBV6-1 and TRBJ1-1; no reliable D call. Trimming cost V 8 bases and J 5 bases, with 12 bases left between them. The germline V gene encodes CDR1 MNHNS and CDR2 SASEGT. The CDR3 has 12 amino acids.

The CDR3 here is CASSFFRYNEQFF. The CDR3, as DNA: TGTGCCAGCAGCTTCTTCCGTTACAATGAGCAGTTCTTC. This rearrangement joins TRBV11-2 to TRBJ2-1, with D unresolved. The germline gives CDR1 SGHAT, CDR2 FQNNGV. V was pared by 3 bases and J by 4 bases, with 7 bases between. The CDR3 length is 13 residues.

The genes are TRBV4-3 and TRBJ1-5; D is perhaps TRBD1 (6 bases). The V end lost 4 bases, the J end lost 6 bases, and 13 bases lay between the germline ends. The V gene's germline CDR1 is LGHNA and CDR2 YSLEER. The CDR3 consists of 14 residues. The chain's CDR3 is CASSPGVSGQPQHF. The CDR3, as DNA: TGCGCCAGCAGCCCAGGGGTCTCGGGTCAGCCCCAGCATTTT.

The CDR3 coding sequence is TGTGCCAGCTCAACGGACAGTAACACTGAAGCTTTCTTT. Amino acids: CASSTDSNTEAFF. The chain carries TRBV18 and TRBJ1-1; possibly TRBD1 for D (6 bases). The CDR3 runs to 13 residues. Germline-derived CDR1 and CDR2 are KGHSH and LQKENI. Trimming pared 5 bases from V and 2 bases from J, leaving 9 bases between. The complete variable domain, with remaining parts taken from reference TRBV18 and TRBJ1-1, reads NAGVMQNPRHLVRRRGQEARLRCSPMKGHSHVYWYRQLPEEGLKFMVYLQKENIIDESGMPKERFSAEFPKEGPSILRIQQVVRGDSAAYFCASSTDSNTEAFFGQGTRLTVV.

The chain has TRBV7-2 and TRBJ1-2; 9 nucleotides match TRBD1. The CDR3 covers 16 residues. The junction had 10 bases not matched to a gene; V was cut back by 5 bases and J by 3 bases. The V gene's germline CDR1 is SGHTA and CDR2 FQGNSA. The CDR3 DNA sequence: TGTGCCAGCAGCCCCCCAGGGGGACAGGGTTACTATGGCTACACCTTC. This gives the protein CASSPPGGQGYYGYTF.

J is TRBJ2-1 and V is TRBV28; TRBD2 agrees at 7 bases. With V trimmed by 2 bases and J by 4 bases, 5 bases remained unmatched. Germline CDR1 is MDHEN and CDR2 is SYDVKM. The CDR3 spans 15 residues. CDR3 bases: TGTGCCAGCAGTTTAGGGGGAGGGCCTTACAATGAGCAGTTCTTC. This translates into CASSLGGGPYNEQFF.

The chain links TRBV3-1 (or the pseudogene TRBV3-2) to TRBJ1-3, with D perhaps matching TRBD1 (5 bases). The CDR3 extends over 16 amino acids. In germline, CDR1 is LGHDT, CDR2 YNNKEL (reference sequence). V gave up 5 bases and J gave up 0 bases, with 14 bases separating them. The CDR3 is CASSSRQPLSGNTIYF. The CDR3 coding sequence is TGTGCCAGCAGCTCCCGACAGCCTCTCTCTGGAAACACCATATATTTT.

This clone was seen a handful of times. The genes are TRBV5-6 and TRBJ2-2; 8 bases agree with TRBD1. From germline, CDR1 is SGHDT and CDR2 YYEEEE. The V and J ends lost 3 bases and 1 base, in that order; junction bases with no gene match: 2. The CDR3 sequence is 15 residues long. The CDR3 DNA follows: TGTGCCAGCAGCTGGGGGACAGGGAACACCGGGGAGCTGTTTTTT. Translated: CASSWGTGNTGELFF.

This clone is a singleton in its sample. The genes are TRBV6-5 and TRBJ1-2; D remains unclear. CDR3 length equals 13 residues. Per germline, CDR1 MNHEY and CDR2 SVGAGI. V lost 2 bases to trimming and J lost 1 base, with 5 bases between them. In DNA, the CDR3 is TGTGCCAGCAGTTACGCCGGTAACTATGGCTACACCTTC. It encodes CASSYAGNYGYTF.

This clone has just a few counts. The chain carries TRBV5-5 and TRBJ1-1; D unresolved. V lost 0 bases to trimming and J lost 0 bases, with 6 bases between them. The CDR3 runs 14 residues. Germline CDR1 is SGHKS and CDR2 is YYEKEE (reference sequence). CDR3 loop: CASSLGHMNTEAFF. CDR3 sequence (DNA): TGTGCCAGCAGCTTGGGGCACATGAACACTGAAGCTTTCTTT. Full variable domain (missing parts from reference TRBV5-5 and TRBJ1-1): DAGVTQSPTHLIKTRGQQVTLRCSPISGHKSVSWYQQVLGQGPQFIFQYYEKEERGRGNFPDRFSARQFPNYSSELNVNALLLGDSALYLCASSLGHMNTEAFFGQGTRLTVV.